This T cell receptor beta chain was captured by sequencing in a study of cytomegalovirus exposure and HLA in healthy donors. Study results and caveats: Of the V segments, some could not be distinguished, including TRBV6-2 and TRBV6-3, and were excluded. Some TCR beta chains (more than 150 of them) were listed as cytomegalovirus-associated.

The CDR3 contains 12 residues. CDR1 and CDR2 (germline): MDHEN, SYDVKM. Trimming removed 5 bases from V and 7 bases from J; junction bases left unmatched: 5. To note about this clone: What it binds is unknown.

PCR primers comprised 60 Vbeta and 13 Jbeta primers. Using immunoSEQ multiplex PCR, the repertoire was profiled, and TCRdb retains in-frame clones only, with some absent. This table holds around 200,000 clones, 86% found once. The sequenced sample was PBMCs. This sequence originates from a woman aged 25 to 45 in good health and CMV-seronegative. The chain has TRBV28 and TRBJ2-7, with TRBD2 matching over 7 bases. The CDR3 loop reads CASSPGLGEQYF. The CDR3 DNA sequence: TGTGCCAGCAGTCCAGGACTAGGTGAGCAGTACTTC.